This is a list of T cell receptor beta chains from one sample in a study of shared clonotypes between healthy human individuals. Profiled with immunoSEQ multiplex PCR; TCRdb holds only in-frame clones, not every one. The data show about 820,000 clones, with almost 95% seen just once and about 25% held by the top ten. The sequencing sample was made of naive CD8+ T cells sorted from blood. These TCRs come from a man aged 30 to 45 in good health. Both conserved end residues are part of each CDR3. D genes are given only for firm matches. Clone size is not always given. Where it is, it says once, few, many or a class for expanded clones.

CASKNRGSGRNEQFF	TGTGCCAGCAAAAACCGGGGGAGCGGACGCAATGAGCAGTTCTTC	TRBJ2-1	.	.	TRBV6-1
CASSPIKLLAAPSYEQYF	TGTGCCAGCAGCCCAATAAAACTATTAGCGGCACCTTCCTACGAGCAGTACTTC	TRBJ2-7	.	.	TRBV7-9
CASSLSVGAEQFF	TGTGCCAGCAGTTTATCGGTAGGCGCTGAGCAGTTCTTC	TRBJ2-1	.	.	TRBV28
CASSPWVAGGPADEQFF	TGTGCCAGCAGCCCCTGGGTAGCGGGAGGGCCGGCCGATGAGCAGTTCTTC	TRBJ2-1	TRBD2	.	TRBV5-4
CASSIPSSFPTHTDTQYF	TGTGCCAGCAGTATACCTTCTAGTTTCCCAACCCACACAGATACGCAGTATTTT	TRBJ2-3	.	.	TRBV11-2
CASSSLLEVNEQFF	TGTGCCAGCAGCTCACTCCTGGAGGTTAATGAGCAGTTCTTC	TRBJ2-1	.	.	TRBV6-5
CASLREVNSNQPQHF	TGTGCCAGCCTAAGGGAGGTAAATAGCAATCAGCCCCAGCATTTT	TRBJ1-5	.	once	TRBV6-1
CASSQEGVPQHF	TGCGCCAGCAGCCAAGAAGGGGTGCCCCAGCATTTT	TRBJ1-5	.	.	TRBV4-1
CASSLELAGTETQYF	TGTGCCAGCAGCTTAGAACTAGCGGGAACGGAGACCCAGTACTTC	TRBJ2-5	TRBD2	.	TRBV7-9
CASSQVPSGGPPSTDTQYF	TGCGCCAGCAGCCAAGTTCCTAGTGGCGGACCCCCTAGCACAGATACGCAGTATTTT	TRBJ2-3	.	.	TRBV4-1
CASRGRDRGQNTEAFF	TGTGCCAGCAGGGGCCGGGACAGGGGGCAGAACACTGAAGCTTTCTTT	TRBJ1-1	TRBD1	.	TRBV28
CASSLRTSGSIGRELFF	TGTGCCAGCAGCCTAAGGACTAGCGGGAGTATAGGGAGGGAGCTGTTTTTT	TRBJ2-2	TRBD2	.	TRBV7-2
CASSYVSERAFF	TGTGCCAGCAGTTATGTCTCAGAACGAGCTTTCTTT	TRBJ1-1	.	.	TRBV6-6
CASSTPRTGGYYNEQFF	TGTGCCAGCAGCACACCTCGGACAGGGGGCTACTACAATGAGCAGTTCTTC	TRBJ2-1	TRBD1	.	TRBV7-2
CASSQTDFNEQFF	TGTGCCAGCAGCCAAACGGACTTCAATGAGCAGTTCTTC	TRBJ2-1	.	.	TRBV11-2
CASSDSGSTDTQYF	TGTGCCAGCAGCGACAGCGGAAGCACAGATACGCAGTATTTT	TRBJ2-3	.	.	TRBV5-6
CASSVGGATNEKLFF	TGTGCCAGCAGCGTAGGGGGAGCAACTAATGAAAAACTGTTTTTT	TRBJ1-4	.	.	TRBV9
CASSHLTGGAFF	TGCGCCAGCAGCCATCTGACAGGGGGAGCTTTCTTT	TRBJ1-1	TRBD1	.	TRBV4-1
CASSLSLAGVTDTQYF	TGTGCCAGCAGCCTAAGCCTAGCGGGAGTCACAGATACGCAGTATTTT	TRBJ2-3	TRBD2	once	TRBV28
CASSQEDSINEQFF	TGTGCCAGCAGCCAAGAGGACAGTATCAATGAGCAGTTCTTC	TRBJ2-1	.	.	TRBV4-2
CASSSPPGPSFEEQYF	TGTGCCAGCAGCTCACCTCCGGGACCGTCCTTCGAGGAGCAGTACTTC	TRBJ2-7	.	.	TRBV7-6
CASGDRSSGNTIYF	TGTGCCAGCGGAGACAGGAGCTCTGGAAACACCATATATTTT	TRBJ1-3	.	once	TRBV5-8
CATSPGTSGYNEQFF	TGTGCCACCAGCCCCGGGACTAGCGGGTACAATGAGCAGTTCTTC	TRBJ2-1	TRBD2	.	TRBV15
CASSASAGLLSEKLFF	TGTGCCAGCAGTGCCTCCGCGGGACTCCTCAGTGAAAAACTGTTTTTT	TRBJ1-4	.	.	TRBV27
CASSALPSRDPNQPQHF	TGTGCCAGCAGCGCCTTGCCAAGCAGGGATCCCAATCAGCCCCAGCATTTT	TRBJ1-5	.	.	TRBV7-9
CASSGGRDSFYEQYF	TGTGCCAGCAGTGGGGGTCGGGACAGCTTCTACGAGCAGTACTTC	TRBJ2-7	TRBD1	.	TRBV2
CASSQDFGAGGSTGELFF	TGTGCCAGCAGCCAAGATTTCGGCGCAGGCGGAAGCACCGGGGAGCTGTTTTTT	TRBJ2-2	.	.	TRBV14
CASSLATRGQETQYF	TGTGCCAGCAGCTTAGCGACCCGGGGGCAAGAGACCCAGTACTTC	TRBJ2-5	.	.	TRBV7-9
CASSQEEVSYNEQFF	TGTGCCAGCAGCCAAGAGGAGGTTTCCTACAATGAGCAGTTCTTC	TRBJ2-1	.	.	TRBV4-2
CASSQDGRNYGYTF	TGCGCCAGCAGCCAAGACGGCAGAAACTATGGCTACACCTTC	TRBJ1-2	.	.	TRBV4-1
CASSKPGTVGKNIQYF	TGTGCCAGCAGCAAACCCGGGACAGTCGGCAAAAACATTCAGTACTTC	TRBJ2-4	.	.	TRBV21-1
CASSPLPTRRPETQYF	TGTGCCAGCTCACCACTCCCGACTAGAAGGCCGGAGACCCAGTACTTC	TRBJ2-5	.	.	TRBV18
CSVEGLDRGSYNEQFF	TGCAGCGTTGAAGGGTTGGACAGGGGGTCCTACAATGAGCAGTTCTTC	TRBJ2-1	TRBD1	.	TRBV29-1
CASSNNVRTEAFF	TGTGCCAGCAGCAACAATGTCCGTACTGAAGCTTTCTTT	TRBJ1-1	.	.	TRBV7-8
CASRPLVGESSYEQYF	TGTGCCAGTCGTCCTCTCGTTGGGGAGAGCTCCTACGAGCAGTACTTC	TRBJ2-7	.	few	TRBV2
CASSTGTRGAYEQYF	TGTGCCAGTAGTACCGGGACTAGAGGCGCCTACGAGCAGTACTTC	TRBJ2-7	TRBD2	.	TRBV19
CASTDGTGIGNEQFF	TGTGCCAGCACCGACGGGACAGGGATAGGCAATGAGCAGTTCTTC	TRBJ2-1	TRBD1	.	TRBV27
CASSQEPGTSGFGSYEQYF	TGCGCCAGCAGCCAAGAACCCGGGACTAGCGGGTTCGGGTCCTACGAGCAGTACTTC	TRBJ2-7	TRBD2	once	TRBV4-1
CASSARTSGTSSYNEQFF	TGTGCCAGCAGTGCCAGGACTAGCGGGACAAGCTCCTACAATGAGCAGTTCTTC	TRBJ2-1	TRBD2	few	TRBV6-4
CASSLDRGRNEQFF	TGTGCCAGCAGTTTAGACAGGGGGCGAAATGAGCAGTTCTTC	TRBJ2-1	TRBD1	once	TRBV27
CASRLQPDEAFF	TGTGCCAGCAGATTACAGCCGGATGAAGCTTTCTTT	TRBJ1-1	.	.	TRBV7-9
CASSSDYNTGELFF	TGTGCCAGCAGCTCCGACTACAACACCGGGGAGCTGTTTTTT	TRBJ2-2	.	.	TRBV11-3
CSVDSAGLADAPTDTQYF	TGCAGCGTGGATTCGGCGGGACTAGCGGACGCACCCACAGATACGCAGTATTTT	TRBJ2-3	TRBD2	.	TRBV29-1
CASSSNRVTGELFF	TGTGCCAGCAGCTCAAACAGGGTCACCGGGGAGCTGTTTTTT	TRBJ2-2	.	.	TRBV5-4
CASSFGGNDEQFF	TGTGCCAGCAGTTTTGGGGGTAACGATGAGCAGTTCTTC	TRBJ2-1	.	.	TRBV27
CASSEGWQDSNQPQHF	TGTGCCAGCAGTGAAGGGTGGCAGGATAGCAATCAGCCCCAGCATTTT	TRBJ1-5	.	.	TRBV2
CASSPPGGVLAGGETQYF	TGTGCCAGCAGCCCCCCAGGGGGAGTACTAGCGGGAGGAGAGACCCAGTACTTC	TRBJ2-5	TRBD2	.	TRBV27
CASEAANTGELFF	TGTGCCAGCGAAGCAGCGAACACCGGGGAGCTGTTTTTT	TRBJ2-2	.	.	TRBV9
CASSFRGTGNTIYF	TGTGCCAGCAGTTTCAGGGGTACTGGAAACACCATATATTTT	TRBJ1-3	.	few	TRBV28
CASSQDPTLTGTDTQYF	TGCGCCAGCAGCCAAGATCCGACTCTAACTGGGACAGATACGCAGTATTTT	TRBJ2-3	.	once	TRBV4-3
CASTRQDRTLDQAQHF	TGTGCCAGCACCCGTCAGGACAGGACTCTAGATCAAGCCCAGCATTTT	TRBJ1-5	TRBD1	.	TRBV2
CASSFRGGSTDTQYF	TGTGCCAGCAGTTTCAGAGGTGGTAGCACAGATACGCAGTATTTT	TRBJ2-3	.	once	TRBV6-4
CASQPWGGTGELFF	TGTGCCAGCCAACCTTGGGGAGGCACCGGGGAGCTGTTTTTT	TRBJ2-2	.	.	TRBV19
CASSLIEWASNQPQHF	TGTGCCAGCAGCTTAATTGAGTGGGCCAGCAATCAGCCCCAGCATTTT	TRBJ1-5	.	.	TRBV7-3
CATSTPGLARYEQFF	TGTGCCACCAGCACCCCGGGACTAGCGAGGTATGAGCAGTTCTTC	TRBJ2-1	TRBD2	.	TRBV15
CASSLREYTGELFF	TGTGCCAGCAGCCTACGGGAATACACCGGGGAGCTGTTTTTT	TRBJ2-2	.	once	TRBV11-3
CASSRTHGAYEQYF	TGTGCCAGCAGCAGAACCCACGGGGCCTACGAGCAGTACTTC	TRBJ2-7	.	.	TRBV6-5
CASSGTGTQPDSDTQYF	TGTGCCAGCAGCGGCACCGGGACTCAGCCCGATTCGGATACGCAGTATTTT	TRBJ2-3	.	.	TRBV5-4
CASSLGPWGYEQYF	TGTGCCAGCAGCTTAGGGCCTTGGGGATACGAGCAGTACTTC	TRBJ2-7	.	.	TRBV11-2